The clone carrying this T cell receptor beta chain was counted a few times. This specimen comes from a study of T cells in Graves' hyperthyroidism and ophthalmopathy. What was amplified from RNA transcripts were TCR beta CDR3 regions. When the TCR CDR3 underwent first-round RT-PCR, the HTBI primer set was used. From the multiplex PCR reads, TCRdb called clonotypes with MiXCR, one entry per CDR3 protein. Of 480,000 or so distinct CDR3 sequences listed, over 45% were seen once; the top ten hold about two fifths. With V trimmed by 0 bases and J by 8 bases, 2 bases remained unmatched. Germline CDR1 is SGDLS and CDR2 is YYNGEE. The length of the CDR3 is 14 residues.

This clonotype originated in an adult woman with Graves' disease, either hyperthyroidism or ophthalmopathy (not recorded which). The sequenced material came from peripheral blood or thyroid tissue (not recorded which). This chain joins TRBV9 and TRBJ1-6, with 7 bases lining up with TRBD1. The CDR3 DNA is TGTGCCAGCAGCGTAGGTCAGGGGGATTCACCCCTCCACTTT. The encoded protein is CASSVGQGDSPLHF.